The 15 T cell receptor beta chains reported below all come from one sample, sequenced in a study of blood T cell repertoires in COVID-19. Repertoires were generated with immunoSEQ multiplex PCR, while TCRdb's copy carries only in-frame clones and drops some. The repertoire holds under 500,000 clones, with more than 85% as singletons. Sequencing was done on a sample of peripheral blood. The receptors originated from a woman aged 25 to 39 with acute or convalescent COVID-19.

The V call is TRBV19, the J call TRBJ2-3, with 12 bases aligning to TRBD2. The CDR3 runs 15 residues. J gave up 4 bases and V 9 bases, and 8 bases lay outside the gene matches. Germline assignment: CDR1 LNHDA and CDR2 SQIVND (reference sequence). CDR3: CASSLAGGGADTQYF. In DNA form, the CDR3 reads TGTGCCAGCTCACTAGCGGGGGGCGGGGCAGATACGCAGTATTTT.

This clone has only one observation. V usage is TRBV9 and J usage is TRBJ1-1, with TRBD1 as a possible D gene (5 bases). Germline CDR1 SGDLS, CDR2 YYNGEE. V was clipped by 4 bases and J by 3 bases, with 13 bases between them. This CDR3 is built from 14 residues. CDR3 DNA: TGTGCCAGCAGCAGGACGTGGGGGGACACTGAAGCTTTCTTT. Its protein product is CASSRTWGDTEAFF.

The chain recombines TRBV5-4 with TRBJ2-5; TRBD1 is a possible D gene (6 bases). The germline gives CDR1 SGHNT, CDR2 YYREEE (reference sequence). The length of the CDR3 is 14 residues. V was clipped by 4 bases and J by 3 bases, with 13 bases between them. The CDR3 is CASSPGQPKETQYF. In nucleotides, the CDR3 is TGTGCCAGCAGCCCAGGACAGCCAAAAGAGACCCAGTACTTC.

The chain employs TRBV3-1 (or the pseudogene TRBV3-2) and TRBJ1-1; the D gene is possibly TRBD1 (5 bases). Germline CDR1 reads LGHDT; CDR2 reads YNNKEL (reference sequence). This CDR3 is 12 amino acids long. V was clipped by 5 bases and J by 10 bases, with 14 bases between them. CDR3 bases: TGTGCCAGCAGCTCCAGGGAATCAGGAGCTTTCTTT. Translating it yields CASSSRESGAFF.

In regard to this clone: At the DNA level, this CDR3 is encoded by other sequences in the same sample as well. The V call is TRBV11-3, the J call TRBJ1-2; 9 bases fit TRBD1. This CDR3 has 17 amino acids. From germline, CDR1 is SGHNT and CDR2 YENEEA. V lost 4 bases, J lost 11 bases, and 20 bases stayed unmatched. Written as DNA, the CDR3 is TGTGCCAGCAGCTCCTACCGGGACAGGGAGGGTCGGTGCGGTTACACCTTC. Translated: CASSSYRDREGRCGYTF.

CDR3 loop: CASSLARPGGTEAFF. In DNA form, the CDR3 reads TGCGCCAGCAGCTTGGCTAGACCAGGGGGAACTGAAGCTTTCTTT. The chain recombines TRBV5-1 with TRBJ1-1; 7 positions match TRBD1. The CDR3 is 15 amino acids. Trimming at V came to 0 bases and at J to 5 bases, leaving 7 bases not matched to a gene. Germline V gene lookup returns CDR1 SGHRS and CDR2 YFSETQ.

The chain is built from TRBV5-4 and TRBJ1-2, with D perhaps matching TRBD1 (5 bases). The germline V gene has CDR1 SGHNT and CDR2 YYREEE (reference sequence). This CDR3 has 13 amino acids. The V and J ends lost 4 bases and 9 bases respectively, with 16 bases between them. The CDR3 DNA follows: TGTGCCAGCAGCCTCCGGGGGATGGAGAGCTACACCTTC. Translated, it gives CASSLRGMESYTF. Full variable domain (outside the CDR3, taken from reference TRBV5-4 and TRBJ1-2): ETGVTQSPTHLIKTRGQQVTLRCSSQSGHNTVSWYQQALGQGPQFIFQYYREEENGRGNFPPRFSGLQFPNYSSELNVNALELDDSALYLCASSLRGMESYTFGSGTRLTVV.

This sequence joins TRBV7-7 and TRBJ1-6; 8 bases are a match to TRBD1. The CDR3 contains 14 residues. Germline trimming cut 7 bases from V and 11 bases from J; bases unmatched to any gene: 10. The germline V gene has CDR1 SSHAT and CDR2 FNYEAQ (reference sequence). In DNA form, the CDR3 reads TGTGCCAGCACCCTAGGACAGGGAAACCCACCCCTCCACTTT. Translated, it gives CASTLGQGNPPLHF.

The V gene is TRBV5-6, the J gene TRBJ1-5; D might be TRBD1 (5 bases). The CDR3 extends over 14 amino acids. Trimming took off 3 bases at V and 0 bases at J, with 7 bases between the two ends. Germline-derived CDR1 and CDR2 are SGHDT and YYEEEE. The CDR3 protein is CASSSGLSNQPQHF. The DNA of the CDR3 is TGTGCCAGCAGCTCAGGGCTTAGCAATCAGCCCCAGCATTTT. Using reference TRBV5-6 and TRBJ1-5 for the parts outside the CDR3, the full variable domain is DAGVTQSPTHLIKTRGQQVTLRCSPKSGHDTVSWYQQALGQGPQFIFQYYEEEERQRGNFPDRFSGHQFPNYSSELNVNALLLGDSALYLCASSSGLSNQPQHFGDGTRLSIL.

On this clone itself: A much more abundant neighbour one base away suggests this may be a read error. V gene TRBV7-2 combines with J gene TRBJ1-6; possible D gene TRBD1, 5 bases. The CDR3 consists of 14 residues. Germline V gene lookup returns CDR1 SGHTA and CDR2 FQGNSA. Trimming stripped 6 bases from V and 4 bases from J, with 10 bases between. The CDR3 bases are TGTGCCAGCAGTCAACAGGCGTATAATTCACCCCTCCACTTT. The encoded protein is CASSQQAYNSPLHF.

The V call is TRBV5-1, the J call TRBJ1-5, with 7 bases identical to TRBD1. Germline loops: CDR1 SGHRS, CDR2 YFSETQ. With 0 bases clipped from V and 3 bases from J, the junction kept 6 bases outside the gene matches. The CDR3 sequence is 16 residues long. In DNA form, the CDR3 reads TGCGCCAGCAGCTTGGCACAAGACAGGGACAATCAGCCCCAGCATTTT. Protein sequence: CASSLAQDRDNQPQHF.

In this sample, this clone turned up once. The chain couples TRBV6-1 to TRBJ1-4; weak D call: TRBD1 (5 bases). Germline values: CDR1 MNHNS, CDR2 SASEGT. The CDR3 sequence is 14 residues long. The V end was cut by 4 bases, the J end by 8 bases, with 14 bases between. The CDR3 nucleotides are TGTGCCAGCAGTGGGGGGAGGGTATTAGAAAAACTGTTTTTT. Translating it yields CASSGGRVLEKLFF.

A note on this clone: Sequence at one end of the junction differs from germline and may be a read error. In DNA form, the CDR3 reads TGTGCCGCCAGAGCGTCGGGGGGCTCCTACAATGAGCAGTTCTTC. It codes for CAARASGGSYNEQFF. J is TRBJ2-1 and V is TRBV24-1; 7 bases map to TRBD2. This CDR3 comprises 15 residues. Germline CDR1 and CDR2: KGHDR and SFDVKD.

The table lists this clone with a few counts. The chain links TRBV18 to TRBJ1-1; 8 bases align to TRBD1. Per the germline V gene, CDR1 is KGHSH and CDR2 is LQKENI. The ends lost 2 bases at V and 7 bases at J; junction bases unmatched: 3. The CDR3 runs 13 residues. The CDR3 region is CASSPRTGIEAFF. The DNA for the CDR3 is TGTGCCAGCTCACCAAGGACAGGGATTGAAGCTTTCTTT. The whole variable domain, filled in from reference TRBV18 and TRBJ1-1, reads NAGVMQNPRHLVRRRGQEARLRCSPMKGHSHVYWYRQLPEEGLKFMVYLQKENIIDESGMPKERFSAEFPKEGPSILRIQQVVRGDSAAYFCASSPRTGIEAFFGQGTRLTVV.

The gene calls are TRBV2 and TRBJ1-6; tentative D call: TRBD1 (5 bases). The CDR3 runs 14 residues. Germline CDR1 SNHLY, CDR2 FYNNEI. The V end was cut by 7 bases, the J end by 9 bases, with 16 bases between. The CDR3 DNA is TGTGCCAGCACACTGACAGACCAAGGTTCACCCCTCCACTTT. Residues: CASTLTDQGSPLHF.